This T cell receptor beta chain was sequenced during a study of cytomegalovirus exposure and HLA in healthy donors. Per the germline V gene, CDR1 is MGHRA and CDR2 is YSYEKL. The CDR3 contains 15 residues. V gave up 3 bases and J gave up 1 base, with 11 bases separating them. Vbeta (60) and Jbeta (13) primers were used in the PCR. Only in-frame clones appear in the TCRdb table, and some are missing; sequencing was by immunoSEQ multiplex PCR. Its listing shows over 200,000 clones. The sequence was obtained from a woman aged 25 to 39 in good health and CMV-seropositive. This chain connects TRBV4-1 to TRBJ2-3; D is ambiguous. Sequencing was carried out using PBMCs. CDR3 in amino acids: CASSHSIAGTDTQYF. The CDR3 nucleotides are TGCGCCAGCAGCCACAGCATTGCGGGCACAGATACGCAGTATTTT.